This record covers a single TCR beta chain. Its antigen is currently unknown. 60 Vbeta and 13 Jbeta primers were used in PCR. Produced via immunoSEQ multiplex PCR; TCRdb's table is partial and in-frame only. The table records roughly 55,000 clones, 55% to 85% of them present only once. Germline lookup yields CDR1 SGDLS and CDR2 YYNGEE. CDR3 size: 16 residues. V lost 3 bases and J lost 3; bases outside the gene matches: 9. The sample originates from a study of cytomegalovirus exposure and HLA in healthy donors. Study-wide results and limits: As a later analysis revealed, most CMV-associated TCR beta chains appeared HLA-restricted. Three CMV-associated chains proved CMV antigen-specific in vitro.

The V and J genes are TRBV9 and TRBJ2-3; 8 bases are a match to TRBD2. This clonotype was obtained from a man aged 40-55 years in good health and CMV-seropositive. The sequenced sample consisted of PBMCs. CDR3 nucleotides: TGTGCCAGCAGCGCGAGGACCGGACTAGCAACAGATACGCAGTATTTT. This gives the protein CASSARTGLATDTQYF.